A selection of T cell receptor beta chains follows, all from one sample in a study of PD-1 blockade in classical Hodgkin lymphoma. TCRdb's table, derived via immunoSEQ multiplex PCR, lists solely in-frame clones and lacks some. The table has approximately 6,000 clones, about 86% seen once; the top ten hold 45% to 50%. Material: peripheral blood mononuclear cells (PBMCs), obtained before the second cycle of nivolumab. The receptors were gathered from a human donor with classical Hodgkin lymphoma. Both conserved end residues are part of each CDR3. The order of the fields is V gene, J gene, clone size, D gene, CDR3 DNA, CDR3 protein. D genes are given only for firm matches. For some rows the clone size is stated as once, few or many, or as a class when expanded; others skip it.

TRBV6-1	TRBJ1-6	.	.	TGTGCCAGCTCCGAAACGGGTTCCTCTGGGTCACCCCTCCACTTT	CASSETGSSGSPLHF
TRBV19	TRBJ1-2	.	TRBD1	TGTGCCAGTAGGGGCGGGACAGACTTTCTTTATGGCTACACCTTC	CASRGGTDFLYGYTF
TRBV15	TRBJ2-2	large	.	TGTGCCACCAGCCGCGACCGGGCCACCGGGGAGCTGTTTTTT	CATSRDRATGELFF
TRBV5-1	TRBJ1-6	.	.	TGCGCCAGCAGCTTGGACGGTAATTCCCCCCTCCACTTT	CASSLDGNSPLHF
TRBV2	TRBJ1-5	few	.	TGTGCCAGCAGTGCCGGACGACGCCCAGGGAATCAGCCCCAGCATTTT	CASSAGRRPGNQPQHF
TRBV4-1	TRBJ1-6	.	.	TGCGCCAGCAGCCAAGATCTAGGTTCACCCCTCCACTTT	CASSQDLGSPLHF
TRBV7-9	TRBJ1-2	.	.	TGTGCCAGCAGTCCCAACAGGGAACACGGTGGCTACACCTTC	CASSPNREHGGYTF
TRBV4-1	TRBJ1-3	.	.	TGCGCCAGCACCCGAACAGGACTACCTGGAAACACCATATATTTT	CASTRTGLPGNTIYF
TRBV7-2	TRBJ1-1	.	.	TGTGCCAGCAGCTTCTTAGGTCTACAGAACACTGAAGCTTTCTTT	CASSFLGLQNTEAFF
TRBV6-1	TRBJ1-2	.	TRBD1	TGTGCCAAGACGACAGGGGGAGATGGCTACACCTTC	CAKTTGGDGYTF
TRBV11-3	TRBJ2-1	.	TRBD1	TGTGCCAGCAGCCTCTGGACAGGGGGCAATGAGCAGTTCTTC	CASSLWTGGNEQFF
TRBV10-2	TRBJ1-2	.	.	TGCGCCAGCATCTCCGGGACAACTAACTATGGCTACACCTTC	CASISGTTNYGYTF
TRBV5-1	TRBJ1-1	.	TRBD1	TGCGCCAGCAGCTTGGGAGGGGGCCTGGAGTTAGAAGCTTTCTTT	CASSLGGGLELEAFF
TRBV5-1	TRBJ2-3	.	TRBD2	TGCGCCAGCAGCTTGGGACTAGCGGGAGGAAGGGGGAATACGCAGTATTTT	CASSLGLAGGRGNTQYF
TRBV5-1	TRBJ2-1	.	.	TGCGCCAGCAGAATACAGGACTACAATGAGCAGTTCTTC	CASRIQDYNEQFF
TRBV6-5	TRBJ1-1	.	.	TGTGCCAGCAGTTACGGGGCCGTGAACACTGAAGCTTTCTTT	CASSYGAVNTEAFF
TRBV18	TRBJ2-1	few	.	TGTGCCAGCTCACCCCAGGGGAGTGCCTACAATGAGCAGTTCTTC	CASSPQGSAYNEQFF
TRBV4-2	TRBJ2-3	.	TRBD2	TGTGCCAGCAGCTTGGCTAGCGGTAACACAGATACGCAGTATTTT	CASSLASGNTDTQYF
TRBV7-9	TRBJ1-3	.	.	TGTGCCTCCCGGTTCAGCTCTGGAAACACCATATATTTT	CASRFSSGNTIYF
TRBV5-6	TRBJ1-4	.	.	TGTGCCAGCAGCTTGGCAGGGGAAACTAATGAAAAACTGTTTTTT	CASSLAGETNEKLFF
TRBV4-2	TRBJ2-5	once	.	TGTGCCAGCAGCCAATGGGCTGGGACCCCAGGGACCCAGTACTTC	CASSQWAGTPGTQYF
TRBV6-6	TRBJ1-2	.	TRBD1	TGTGCCAGCAGTCCTGGACAGGGTGCGGGTGGCTACACCTTC	CASSPGQGAGGYTF
TRBV2	TRBJ1-2	once	.	TGTGCCAGCAGTGAAGCGCAGGGCCTAGGGAATGGCTACACCTTC	CASSEAQGLGNGYTF
TRBV7-8	TRBJ2-3	.	.	TGTGCCAGCAGCCGTTATAGAACCTCTAGCACAGATACGCAGTATTTT	CASSRYRTSSTDTQYF
TRBV6-5	TRBJ2-5	.	.	TGTGCCAGCAGTTACTCGATAAACGGGTTGCGAGAGACCCAGTACTTC	CASSYSINGLRETQYF
TRBV5-8	TRBJ1-5	.	.	TGTGCCAGCAGCTTAGCCCCTGACGGGACTCCGGCAGGGCCCCAGCATTTT	CASSLAPDGTPAGPQHF
TRBV7-3	TRBJ2-3	.	TRBD2	TGTGCCAGCAGGTTTTCTAGCGGGGAGAGGAATACGCAGTATTTT	CASRFSSGERNTQYF